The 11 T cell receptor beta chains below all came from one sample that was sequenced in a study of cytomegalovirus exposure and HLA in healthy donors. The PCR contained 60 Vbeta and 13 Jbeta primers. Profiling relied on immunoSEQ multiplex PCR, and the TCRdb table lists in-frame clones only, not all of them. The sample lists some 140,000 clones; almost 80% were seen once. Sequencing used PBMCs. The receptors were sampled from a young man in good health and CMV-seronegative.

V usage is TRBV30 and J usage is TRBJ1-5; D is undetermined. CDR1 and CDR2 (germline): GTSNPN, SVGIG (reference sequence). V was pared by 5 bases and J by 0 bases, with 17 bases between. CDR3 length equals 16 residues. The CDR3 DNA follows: TGTGCCTGGTCGGCCCGATGGGCCCATAGCAATCAGCCCCAGCATTTT. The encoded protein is CAWSARWAHSNQPQHF.

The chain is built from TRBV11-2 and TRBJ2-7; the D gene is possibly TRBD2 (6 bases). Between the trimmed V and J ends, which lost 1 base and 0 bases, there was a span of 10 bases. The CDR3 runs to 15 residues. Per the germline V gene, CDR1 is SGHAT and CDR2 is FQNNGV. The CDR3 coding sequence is TGTGCCAGCAGCTTAGTCCGGGGGTCCTCCTACGAGCAGTACTTC. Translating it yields CASSLVRGSSYEQYF. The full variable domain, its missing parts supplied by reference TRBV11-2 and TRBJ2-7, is EAGVAQSPRYKIIEKRQSVAFWCNPISGHATLYWYQQILGQGPKLLIQFQNNGVVDDSQLPKDRFSAERLKGVDSTLKIQPAKLEDSAVYLCASSLVRGSSYEQYFGPGTRLTVT.

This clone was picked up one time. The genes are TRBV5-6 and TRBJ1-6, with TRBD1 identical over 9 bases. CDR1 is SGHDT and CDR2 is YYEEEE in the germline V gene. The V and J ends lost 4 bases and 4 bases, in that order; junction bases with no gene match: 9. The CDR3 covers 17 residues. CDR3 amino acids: CASSTDRGVSYNSPLHF. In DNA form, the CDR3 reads TGTGCCAGCAGCACCGACAGGGGGGTTTCATATAATTCACCCCTCCACTTT.

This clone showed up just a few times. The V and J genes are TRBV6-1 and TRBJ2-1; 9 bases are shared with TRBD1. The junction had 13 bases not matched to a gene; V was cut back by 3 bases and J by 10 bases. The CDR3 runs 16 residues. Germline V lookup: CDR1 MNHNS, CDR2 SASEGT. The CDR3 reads CASSDYGTGPLVEQFF. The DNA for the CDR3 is TGTGCCAGCAGTGATTACGGGACAGGGCCACTAGTGGAGCAGTTCTTC.

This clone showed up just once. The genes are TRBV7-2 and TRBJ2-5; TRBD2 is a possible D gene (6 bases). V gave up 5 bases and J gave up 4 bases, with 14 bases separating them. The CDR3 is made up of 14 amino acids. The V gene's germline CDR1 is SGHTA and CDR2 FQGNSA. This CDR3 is CASSPILGGETQYF. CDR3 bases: TGTGCCAGCAGCCCGATTTTGGGAGGAGAGACCCAGTACTTC.

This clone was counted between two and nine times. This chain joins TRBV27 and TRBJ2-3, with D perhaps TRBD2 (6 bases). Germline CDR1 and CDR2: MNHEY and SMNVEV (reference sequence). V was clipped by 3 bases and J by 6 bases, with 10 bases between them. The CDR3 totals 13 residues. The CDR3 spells CASSFTRGDTQYF. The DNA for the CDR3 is TGTGCCAGCAGTTTCACCCGGGGGGATACGCAGTATTTT.

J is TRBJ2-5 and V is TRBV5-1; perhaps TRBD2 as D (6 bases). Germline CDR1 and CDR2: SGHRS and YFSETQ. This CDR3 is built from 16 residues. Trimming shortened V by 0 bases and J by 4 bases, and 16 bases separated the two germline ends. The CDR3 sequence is CASSLGSAGSGETQYF. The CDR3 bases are TGCGCCAGCAGCTTGGGTTCCGCGGGGTCAGGAGAGACCCAGTACTTC. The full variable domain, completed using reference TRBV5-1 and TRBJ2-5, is KAGVTQTPRYLIKTRGQQVTLSCSPISGHRSVSWYQQTPGQGLQFLFEYFSETQRNKGNFPGRFSGRQFSNSRSEMNVSTLELGDSALYLCASSLGSAGSGETQYFGPGTRLLVL.

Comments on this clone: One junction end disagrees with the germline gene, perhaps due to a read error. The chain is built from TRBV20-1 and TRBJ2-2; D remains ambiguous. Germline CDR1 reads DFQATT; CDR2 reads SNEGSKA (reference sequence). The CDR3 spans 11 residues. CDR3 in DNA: TGCGGTGCTATAAACACCGGGGAGCTGTTTTTT. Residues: CGAINTGELFF.

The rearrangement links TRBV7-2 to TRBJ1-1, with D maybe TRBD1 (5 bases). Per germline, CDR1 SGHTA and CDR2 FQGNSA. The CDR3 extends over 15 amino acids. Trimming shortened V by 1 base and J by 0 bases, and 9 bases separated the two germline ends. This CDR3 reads CASSLGQFLNTEAFF. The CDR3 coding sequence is TGTGCCAGCAGCTTAGGACAGTTTCTGAACACTGAAGCTTTCTTT. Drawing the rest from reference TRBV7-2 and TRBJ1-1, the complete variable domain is GAGVSQSPSNKVTEKGKDVELRCDPISGHTALYWYRQSLGQGLEFLIYFQGNSAPDKSGLPSDRFSAERTGGSVSTLTIQRTQQEDSAVYLCASSLGQFLNTEAFFGQGTRLTVV.

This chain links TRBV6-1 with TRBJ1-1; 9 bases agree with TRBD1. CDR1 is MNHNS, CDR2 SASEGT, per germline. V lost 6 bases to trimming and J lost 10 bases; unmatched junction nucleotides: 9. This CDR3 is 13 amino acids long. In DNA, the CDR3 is TGTGCCAGCAGACAGGGGGCGTCAGGAAGAGCTTTCTTT. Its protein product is CASRQGASGRAFF.

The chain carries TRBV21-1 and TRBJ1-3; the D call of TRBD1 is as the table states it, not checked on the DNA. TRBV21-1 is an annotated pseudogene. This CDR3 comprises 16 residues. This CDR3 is CASSNGVRDSGNTIYF. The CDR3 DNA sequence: TGTGCCAGCAGCAACGGCGTACGGGACAGCGGAAACACCATATATTTT.